This T cell receptor beta chain was retrieved from a study of CD8 T cells in ankylosing spondylitis. The study's findings and limits: The authors found the disease-linked clones to be CD8+ and relatively rare in peripheral blood. The authors reported significant enrichment of disease-linked clones in matched ankylosing spondylitis synovial fluid. Made up of about eight highly homologous variants, a TCR beta motif appeared characteristic of ankylosing spondylitis blood.

This clonotype was observed at least ten times. Its antigen is unidentified. CDR1 is SGHRS and CDR2 is YFSETQ in the germline V gene. V trimming: 4 bases; J trimming: 0 bases; junction bases outside the gene matches: 9. The CDR3 extends over 17 amino acids. TCRdb re-called the 5' RACE reads with MiXCR, one entry per CDR3 protein. The table shows about 160,000 distinct CDR3 sequences, with approximately 16% occurring only once. J is TRBJ1-3 and V is TRBV5-1; 8 bases match TRBD1. The receptor was isolated from a male donor with ankylosing spondylitis or in good health (not recorded which). Sequenced: blood, either unsorted or a sorted T cell fraction (not recorded which). CDR3 sequence (DNA): TGCGCCAGCAGCCAGAGACAGGGGTCCTTCTCTGGAAACACCATATATTTT. Its protein is CASSQRQGSFSGNTIYF.